The source of this T cell receptor beta chain is a study of patients and donors after allogeneic stem cell transplantation. This clonotype was observed many times. TCRdb recomputed calls from the RT-PCR reads with MiXCR, one row per CDR3 protein. This sample has tens of thousands of distinct CDR3 sequences, with under 7.5% found just once. Sequenced material: blood, either unsorted or a sorted T cell fraction (not recorded which). The TCR was taken from a human donor who was either an allogeneic HSCT recipient or a stem cell or donor lymphocyte infusion donor (not recorded which). It is not recorded whose cells these are; they may come from a transplant donor.

The CDR3 reads CASSFTAGEAYEQYF. CDR3 DNA sequence: TGTGCCAGCAGCTTCACAGCCGGGGAAGCCTACGAGCAGTACTTC. V usage is TRBV7-9 and J usage is TRBJ2-7; D is perhaps TRBD2 (5 bases). Per germline, CDR1 SEHNR and CDR2 FQNEAQ (reference sequence). This CDR3 contains 15 residues. Deletions cut 3 bases from V and 2 bases from J, with 14 bases between.